These T cell receptor beta chains were read from a single sample in a study of lymphopenia after photon versus proton radiotherapy. The assay was immunoSEQ multiplex PCR, and TCRdb's table has in-frame clones only and misses some. The data contain tens of thousands of clones, approximately 86% of them singletons. Sequenced material: peripheral blood, taken from a patient treated with proton-based radiotherapy. The receptors originated from a woman in her 70s with pancreatic cancer. Some clones in this sample may be carry-over from other donors' samples. The CDR3 runs from the conserved cysteine through the conserved F or W. The D gene is left open where the match is weak. Clone size is shown for a subset of rows, as once, few, many or a class of expanded clone.

j_call: TRBJ1-2
clone_size: -
v_call: TRBV27
d_call: TRBD1
cdr3_aa: CASSFSGQPILENYGYTF
cdr3_nt: TGTGCCAGCAGTTTTTCGGGACAGCCGATCTTGGAGAACTATGGCTACACCTTC

j_call: TRBJ1-1
clone_size: -
v_call: TRBV6-1
d_call: -
cdr3_aa: CASTVPGHNTEAFF
cdr3_nt: TGTGCCAGCACGGTACCGGGACACAACACTGAAGCTTTCTTT

j_call: TRBJ2-3
clone_size: -
v_call: TRBV30
d_call: TRBD2
cdr3_aa: CAWSVRASGRTDTQYF
cdr3_nt: TGTGCCTGGAGTGTACGGGCTAGCGGGAGGACAGATACGCAGTATTTT

j_call: TRBJ2-7
clone_size: -
v_call: TRBV27
d_call: TRBD1
cdr3_aa: CASRTIRDREYEQYF
cdr3_nt: TGTGCCAGCAGGACCATCCGGGACAGGGAATACGAGCAGTACTTC

j_call: TRBJ1-2
clone_size: -
v_call: TRBV6-1
d_call: -
cdr3_aa: CASSESSGPTGGYTF
cdr3_nt: TGTGCCAGCAGTGAAAGTTCAGGACCCACAGGTGGCTACACCTTC

j_call: TRBJ2-7
clone_size: few
v_call: TRBV28
d_call: -
cdr3_aa: CASSSEFPYEQYF
cdr3_nt: TGTGCCAGCAGTTCCGAGTTTCCCTACGAGCAGTACTTC

j_call: TRBJ1-1
clone_size: -
v_call: TRBV11-2
d_call: -
cdr3_aa: CASSPGRSTEAFF
cdr3_nt: TGTGCCAGCAGCCCAGGACGCAGCACTGAAGCTTTCTTT

j_call: TRBJ2-5
clone_size: -
v_call: TRBV9
d_call: TRBD2
cdr3_aa: CASSPLAGAVETQYF
cdr3_nt: TGTGCCAGCAGCCCCCTAGCGGGAGCGGTAGAGACCCAGTACTTC

j_call: TRBJ1-2
clone_size: -
v_call: TRBV19
d_call: -
cdr3_aa: CASSIMAEYGYTF
cdr3_nt: TGTGCCAGTAGTATCATGGCAGAATATGGCTACACCTTC

j_call: TRBJ2-7
clone_size: -
v_call: TRBV6-5
d_call: TRBD2
cdr3_aa: CASSRGGVGSYEQYF
cdr3_nt: TGTGCCAGCAGCCGGGGGGGCGTCGGATCCTACGAGCAGTACTTC

j_call: TRBJ1-2
clone_size: -
v_call: TRBV7-6
d_call: TRBD1
cdr3_aa: CASSLGDRGSGYTF
cdr3_nt: TGTGCCAGCAGCTTAGGGGACAGGGGGTCTGGCTACACCTTC

j_call: TRBJ1-3
clone_size: -
v_call: TRBV14
d_call: -
cdr3_aa: CASAKGGANTIYF
cdr3_nt: TGTGCCAGCGCCAAGGGGGGAGCAAACACCATATATTTT

j_call: TRBJ2-2
clone_size: -
v_call: TRBV19
d_call: -
cdr3_aa: CASKPGRSYANTGELFF
cdr3_nt: TGTGCCAGTAAACCGGGACGGAGTTACGCGAACACCGGGGAGCTGTTTTTT

j_call: TRBJ1-5
clone_size: -
v_call: TRBV30
d_call: -
cdr3_aa: CAWSGRGGGSNQPQHF
cdr3_nt: TGTGCCTGGAGTGGAAGGGGGGGAGGGAGCAATCAGCCCCAGCATTTT

j_call: TRBJ1-1
clone_size: -
v_call: TRBV7-8
d_call: -
cdr3_aa: CASSLAWTDTEAFF
cdr3_nt: TGTGCCAGCAGCTTAGCATGGACCGACACTGAAGCTTTCTTT

j_call: TRBJ2-2
clone_size: -
v_call: TRBV10-1
d_call: -
cdr3_aa: CASSARLGAGDTGELFF
cdr3_nt: TGCGCCAGCAGTGCCCGACTGGGGGCAGGGGATACCGGGGAGCTGTTTTTT

j_call: TRBJ1-5
clone_size: -
v_call: TRBV9
d_call: -
cdr3_aa: CASSPRADSNQPQHF
cdr3_nt: TGTGCCAGCAGCCCTCGGGCAGATAGCAATCAGCCCCAGCATTTT